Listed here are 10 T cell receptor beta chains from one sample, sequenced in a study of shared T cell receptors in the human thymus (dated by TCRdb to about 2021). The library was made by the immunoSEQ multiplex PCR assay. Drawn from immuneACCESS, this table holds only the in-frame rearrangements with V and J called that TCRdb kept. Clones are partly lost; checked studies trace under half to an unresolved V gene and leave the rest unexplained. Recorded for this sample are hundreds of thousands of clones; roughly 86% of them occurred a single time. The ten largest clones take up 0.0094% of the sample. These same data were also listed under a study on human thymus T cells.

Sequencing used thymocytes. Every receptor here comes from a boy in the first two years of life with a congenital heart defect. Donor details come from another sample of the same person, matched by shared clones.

The DNA for the CDR3 is TGCGCCAGCAGTCAAGCCGGGACAGCCACTCTCTCCTACGAGCAGTACTTC. Translated, it gives CASSQAGTATLSYEQYF. The chain is built from TRBV23-1 and TRBJ2-7; 7 nucleotides line up with TRBD1. TRBV23-1 is filed as an ORF, its function uncertain. Trimming cost V 2 bases and J 0 bases; bases outside gene matches: 10. The CDR3 loop spans 17 amino acids.

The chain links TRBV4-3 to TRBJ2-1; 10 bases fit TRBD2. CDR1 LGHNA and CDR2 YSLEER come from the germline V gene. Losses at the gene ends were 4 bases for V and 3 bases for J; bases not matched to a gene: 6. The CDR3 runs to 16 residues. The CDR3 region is CASSRGLADLYNEQFF. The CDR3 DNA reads TGCGCCAGCAGCCGAGGACTAGCGGACCTCTACAATGAGCAGTTCTTC.

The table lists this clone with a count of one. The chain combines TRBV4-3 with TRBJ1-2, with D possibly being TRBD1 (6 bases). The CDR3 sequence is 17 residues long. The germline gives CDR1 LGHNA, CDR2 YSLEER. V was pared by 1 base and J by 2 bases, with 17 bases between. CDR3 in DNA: TGCGCCAGCAGCCAAGCCCGCACAGGGAAAGAAAACTATGGCTACACCTTC. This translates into CASSQARTGKENYGYTF.

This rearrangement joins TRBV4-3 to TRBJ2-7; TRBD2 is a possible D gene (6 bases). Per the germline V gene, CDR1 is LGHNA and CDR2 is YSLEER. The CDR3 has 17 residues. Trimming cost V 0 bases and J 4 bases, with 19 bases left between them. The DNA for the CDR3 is TGCGCCAGCAGCCAAGAGTGGATGTGGGGCGGGACGTACGAGCAGTACTTC. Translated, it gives CASSQEWMWGGTYEQYF.

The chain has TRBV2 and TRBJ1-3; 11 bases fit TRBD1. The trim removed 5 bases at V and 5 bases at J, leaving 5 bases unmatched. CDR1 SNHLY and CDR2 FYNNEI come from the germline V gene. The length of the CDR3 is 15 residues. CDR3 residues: CASSPDRGPRNTIYF. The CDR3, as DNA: TGTGCCAGCAGTCCGGACAGGGGGCCGAGAAACACCATATATTTT.

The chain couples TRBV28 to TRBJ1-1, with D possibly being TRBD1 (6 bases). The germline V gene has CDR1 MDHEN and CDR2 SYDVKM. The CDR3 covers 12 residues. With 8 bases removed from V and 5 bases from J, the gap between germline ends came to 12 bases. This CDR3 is CASQQGRTEAFF. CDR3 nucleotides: TGTGCCAGCCAACAGGGAAGGACTGAAGCTTTCTTT. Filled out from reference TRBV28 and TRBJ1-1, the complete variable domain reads DVKVTQSSRYLVKRTGEKVFLECVQDMDHENMFWYRQDPGLGLRLIYFSYDVKMKEKGDIPEGYSVSREKKERFSLILESASTNQTSMYLCASQQGRTEAFFGQGTRLTVV.

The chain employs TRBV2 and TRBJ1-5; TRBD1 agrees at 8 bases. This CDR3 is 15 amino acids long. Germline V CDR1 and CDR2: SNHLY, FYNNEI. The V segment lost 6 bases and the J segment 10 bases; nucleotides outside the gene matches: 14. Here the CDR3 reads CASSTKDRGLLPQHF. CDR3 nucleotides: TGTGCCAGCAGCACCAAAGACAGGGGCTTGTTACCCCAGCATTTT.

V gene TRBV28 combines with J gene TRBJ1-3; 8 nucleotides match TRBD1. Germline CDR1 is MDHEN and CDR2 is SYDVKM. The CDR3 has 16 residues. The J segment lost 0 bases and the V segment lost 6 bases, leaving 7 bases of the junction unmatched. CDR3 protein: CASRQSQGASGNTIYF. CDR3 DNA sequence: TGTGCCAGCAGACAATCGCAGGGGGCCTCTGGAAACACCATATATTTT.

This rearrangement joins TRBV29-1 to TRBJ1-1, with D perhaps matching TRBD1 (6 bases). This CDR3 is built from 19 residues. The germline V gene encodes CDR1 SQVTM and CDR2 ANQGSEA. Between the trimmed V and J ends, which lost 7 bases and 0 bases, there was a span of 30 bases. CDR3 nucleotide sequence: TGCAGCGCTCTGACCGGGAGTTCGCGGGGGGCCCTTCTGAACACTGAAGCTTTCTTT. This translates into CSALTGSSRGALLNTEAFF.

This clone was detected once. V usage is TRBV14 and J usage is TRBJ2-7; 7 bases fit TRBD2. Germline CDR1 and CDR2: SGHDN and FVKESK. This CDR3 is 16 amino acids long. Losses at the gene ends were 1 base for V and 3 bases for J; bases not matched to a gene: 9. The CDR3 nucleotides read TGTGCCAGCAGCCAAGGATGGCTAGCGGAGGACTACGAGCAGTACTTC. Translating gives CASSQGWLAEDYEQYF.